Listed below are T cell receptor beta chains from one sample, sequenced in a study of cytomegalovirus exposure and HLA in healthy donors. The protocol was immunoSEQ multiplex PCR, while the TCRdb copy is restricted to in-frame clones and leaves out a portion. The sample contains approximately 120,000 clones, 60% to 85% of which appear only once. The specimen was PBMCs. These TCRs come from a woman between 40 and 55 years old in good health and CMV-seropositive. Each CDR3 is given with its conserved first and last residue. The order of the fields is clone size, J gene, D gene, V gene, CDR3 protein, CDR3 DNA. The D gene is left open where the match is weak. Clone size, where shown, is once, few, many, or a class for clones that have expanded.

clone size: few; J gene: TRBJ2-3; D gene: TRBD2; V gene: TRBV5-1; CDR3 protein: CASSLAPGGAGDTQYF; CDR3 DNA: TGCGCCAGCAGCTTGGCCCCCGGGGGGGCAGGAGATACGCAGTATTTT
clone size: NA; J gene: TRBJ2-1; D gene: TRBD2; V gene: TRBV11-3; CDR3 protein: CASSSAGRGGSYNEQFF; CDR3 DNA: TGTGCCAGCAGCTCCGCTGGGCGGGGGGGCTCCTACAATGAGCAGTTCTTC
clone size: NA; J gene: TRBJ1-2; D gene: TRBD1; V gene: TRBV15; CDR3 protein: CATSRDNEGAQDIHYGYTF; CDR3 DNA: TGTGCCACCAGCAGAGATAACGAGGGGGCGCAAGATATACACTATGGCTACACCTTC
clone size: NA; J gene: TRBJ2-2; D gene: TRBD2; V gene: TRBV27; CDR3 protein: CAISRLAGGPDTGELFF; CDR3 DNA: TGTGCCATCTCCCGACTAGCGGGGGGGCCCGACACCGGGGAGCTGTTTTTT
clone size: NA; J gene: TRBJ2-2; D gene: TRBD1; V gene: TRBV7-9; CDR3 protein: CASRSTDRGRSGELFF; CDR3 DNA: TGTGCCAGCAGATCCACGGACAGGGGGAGGAGCGGGGAGCTGTTTTTT
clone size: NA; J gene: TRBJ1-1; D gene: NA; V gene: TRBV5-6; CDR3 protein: CASSLGGEAFF; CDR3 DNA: TGTGCCAGCAGCTTGGGAGGGGAAGCTTTCTTT
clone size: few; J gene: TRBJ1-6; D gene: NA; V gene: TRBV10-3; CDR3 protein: CATSPVNNSPLHF; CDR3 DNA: TGTGCCACATCCCCAGTTAATAATTCACCCCTCCACTTT
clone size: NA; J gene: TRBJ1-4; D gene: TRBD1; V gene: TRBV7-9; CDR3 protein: CASSPDRMTNEKLFF; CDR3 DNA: TGTGCCAGCAGCCCGGACAGGATGACTAATGAAAAACTGTTTTTT
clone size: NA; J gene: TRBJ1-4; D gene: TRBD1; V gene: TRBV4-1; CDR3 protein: CASSRGGWSEKLFF; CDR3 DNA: TGCGCCAGCAGCCGAGGGGGCTGGAGTGAAAAACTGTTTTTT
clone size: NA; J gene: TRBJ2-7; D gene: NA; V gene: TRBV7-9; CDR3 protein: CSSSLDWYEQYF; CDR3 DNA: TGTTCCAGCAGCTTAGACTGGTACGAGCAGTACTTC
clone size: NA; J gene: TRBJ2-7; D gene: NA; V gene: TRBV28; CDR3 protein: CASSPLDSYEQYF; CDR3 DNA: TGTGCCAGCAGTCCCCTCGACAGCTACGAGCAGTACTTC
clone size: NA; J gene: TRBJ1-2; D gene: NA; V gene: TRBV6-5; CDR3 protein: CASKYGGHGYTF; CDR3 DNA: TGTGCCTCCAAGTACGGGGGGCATGGCTACACCTTC
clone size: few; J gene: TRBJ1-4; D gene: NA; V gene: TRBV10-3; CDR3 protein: CAIDWEGKLFF; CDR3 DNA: TGTGCCATTGACTGGGAGGGAAAACTGTTTTTT
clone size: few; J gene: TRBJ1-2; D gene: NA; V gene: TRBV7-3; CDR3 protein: CASSLGPGVYGYTF; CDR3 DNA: TGTGCCAGCAGCTTAGGGCCGGGGGTGTATGGCTACACCTTC
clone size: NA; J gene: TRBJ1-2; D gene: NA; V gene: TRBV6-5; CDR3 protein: CASSPGTYYGYTF; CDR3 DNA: TGTGCCAGCAGTCCCGGGACATACTATGGCTACACCTTC
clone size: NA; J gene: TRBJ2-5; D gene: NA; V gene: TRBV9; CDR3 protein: CASSVATGEETQYF; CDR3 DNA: TGTGCCAGCAGCGTAGCTACCGGGGAAGAGACCCAGTACTTC
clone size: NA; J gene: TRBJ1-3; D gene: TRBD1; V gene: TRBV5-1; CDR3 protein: CASGMTGNSGNTIYF; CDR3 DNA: TGCGCCAGCGGCATGACAGGGAACTCTGGAAACACCATATATTTT
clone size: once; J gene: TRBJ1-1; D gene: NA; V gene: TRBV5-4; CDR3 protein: CASTTEAYTEAFF; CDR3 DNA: TGTGCCAGCACCACTGAGGCTTACACTGAAGCTTTCTTT
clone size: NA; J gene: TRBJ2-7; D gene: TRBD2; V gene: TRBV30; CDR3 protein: CAWNNGLAEEQYF; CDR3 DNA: TGTGCCTGGAACAACGGGCTAGCGGAAGAGCAGTACTTC
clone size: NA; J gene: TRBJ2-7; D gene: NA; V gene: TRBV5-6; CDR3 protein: CASSLGGGGLFYEQYF; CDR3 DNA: TGTGCCAGCAGCTTGGGTGGGGGGGGCCTTTTTTACGAGCAGTACTTC
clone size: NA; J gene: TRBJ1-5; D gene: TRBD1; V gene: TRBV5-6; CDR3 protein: CASSLKTGGLSNQPQHF; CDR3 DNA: TGTGCCAGCAGCCTCAAAACAGGGGGCCTTAGCAATCAGCCCCAGCATTTT
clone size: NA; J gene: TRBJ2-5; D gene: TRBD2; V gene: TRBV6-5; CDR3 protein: CASSYSLAGTETQYF; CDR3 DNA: TGTGCCAGCAGTTACTCCCTAGCGGGGACGGAGACCCAGTACTTC
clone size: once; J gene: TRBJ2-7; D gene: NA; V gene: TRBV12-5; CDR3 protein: CASGLSYFGFPGEQYF; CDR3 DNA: TGTGCTAGTGGTTTGTCCTATTTCGGGTTCCCGGGGGAGCAGTACTTC
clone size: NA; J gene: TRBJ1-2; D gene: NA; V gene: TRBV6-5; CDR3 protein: CASSYSIGGAYGYTF; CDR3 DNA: TGTGCCAGCAGTTACTCGATAGGGGGAGCCTATGGCTACACCTTC
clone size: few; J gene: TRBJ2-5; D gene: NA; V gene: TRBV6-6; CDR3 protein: CASSYGQTSGSETQYF; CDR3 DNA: TGTGCCAGCAGTTACGGACAGACCTCCGGGTCAGAGACCCAGTACTTC
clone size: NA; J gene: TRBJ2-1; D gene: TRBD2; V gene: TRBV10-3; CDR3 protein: CAIGLAGGREQFF; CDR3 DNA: TGTGCCATCGGGCTAGCGGGGGGGCGTGAGCAGTTCTTC
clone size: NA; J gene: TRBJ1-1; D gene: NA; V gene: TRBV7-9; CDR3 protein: CASSLAPQGRPDAEAFF; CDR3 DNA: TGTGCCAGCAGCTTAGCACCACAGGGAAGACCAGACGCTGAAGCTTTCTTT
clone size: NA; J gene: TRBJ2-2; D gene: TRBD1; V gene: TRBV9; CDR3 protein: CASSVRAGGSGELFF; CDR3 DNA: TGTGCCAGCAGCGTTAGGGCAGGGGGCTCCGGGGAGCTGTTTTTT
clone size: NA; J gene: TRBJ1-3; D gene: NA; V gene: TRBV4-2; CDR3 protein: CASSQDLADTIYF; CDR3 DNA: TGTGCCAGCAGCCAAGATCTGGCAGACACCATATATTTT
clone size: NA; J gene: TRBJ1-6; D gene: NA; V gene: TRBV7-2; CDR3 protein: CASSLVPGFSYNSPLHF; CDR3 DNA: TGTGCCAGCAGCTTAGTTCCGGGATTCTCCTATAATTCACCCCTCCACTTT
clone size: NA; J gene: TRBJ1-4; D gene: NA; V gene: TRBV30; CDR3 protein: CAWSPGIFEQFF; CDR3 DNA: TGTGCCTGGAGTCCCGGGATCTTTGAGCAGTTTTTT
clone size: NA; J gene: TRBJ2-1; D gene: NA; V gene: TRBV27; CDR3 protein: CASRLRVRYEQFF; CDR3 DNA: TGTGCCAGCCGACTCAGGGTAAGGTATGAGCAGTTCTTC
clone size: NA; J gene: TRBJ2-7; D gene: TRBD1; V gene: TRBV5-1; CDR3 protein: CASSLGQGTSYEQYF; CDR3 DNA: TGCGCCAGCAGCTTGGGACAGGGAACTAGCTACGAGCAGTACTTC
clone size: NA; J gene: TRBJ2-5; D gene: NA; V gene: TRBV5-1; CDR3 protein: CASSLVRETQYF; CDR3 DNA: TGCGCCAGCAGCTTGGTGCGGGAGACCCAGTACTTC
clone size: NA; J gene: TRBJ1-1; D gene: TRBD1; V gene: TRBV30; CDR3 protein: CAWSFRDRAFF; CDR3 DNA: TGTGCCTGGAGTTTCCGGGACAGAGCTTTCTTT
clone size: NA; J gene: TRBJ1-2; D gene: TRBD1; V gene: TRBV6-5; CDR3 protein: CASRTGGGYGYTF; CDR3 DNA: TGTGCCAGCAGGACAGGGGGAGGCTATGGCTACACCTTC
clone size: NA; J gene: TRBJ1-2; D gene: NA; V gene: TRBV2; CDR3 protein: CASSEQGYYGYTF; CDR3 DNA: TGTGCCAGCAGTGAGCAGGGCTATTATGGCTACACCTTC
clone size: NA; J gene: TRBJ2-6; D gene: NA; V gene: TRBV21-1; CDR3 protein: CASSKGLRDTTSGANVLTF; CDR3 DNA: TGTGCCAGCAGCAAAGGGCTCCGGGACACGACCTCTGGGGCCAACGTCCTGACTTTC
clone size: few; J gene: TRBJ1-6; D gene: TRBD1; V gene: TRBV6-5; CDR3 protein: CASSRQGVGSPLHF; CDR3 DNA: TGTGCCAGCAGCCGACAGGGGGTAGGTTCACCCCTCCACTTT
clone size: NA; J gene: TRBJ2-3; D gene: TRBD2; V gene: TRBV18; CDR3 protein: CASSPPAGGYTDTQYF; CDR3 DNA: TGTGCCAGCTCACCACCGGCGGGGGGTTATACAGATACGCAGTATTTT
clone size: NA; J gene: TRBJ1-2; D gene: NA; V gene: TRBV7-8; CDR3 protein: CASSLGGRGYGYTF; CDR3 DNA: TGTGCCAGCAGCTTAGGGGGCAGGGGCTATGGCTACACCTTC
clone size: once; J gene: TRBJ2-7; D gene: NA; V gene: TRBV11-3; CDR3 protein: CASSLDPGQEQYF; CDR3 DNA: TGTGCCAGCAGCTTAGACCCAGGGCAAGAGCAGTACTTC
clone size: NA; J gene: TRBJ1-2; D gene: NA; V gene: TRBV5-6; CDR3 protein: CASSPRSRGYGYTF; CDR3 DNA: TGTGCCAGCAGCCCGAGGTCAAGGGGCTATGGCTACACCTTC
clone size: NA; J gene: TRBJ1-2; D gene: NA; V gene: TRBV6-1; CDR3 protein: CASSVHSGYGYTF; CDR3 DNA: TGTGCCAGCAGTGTCCACTCGGGCTATGGCTACACCTTC
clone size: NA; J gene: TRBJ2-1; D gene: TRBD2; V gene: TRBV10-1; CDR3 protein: CASSELAGGNDEQFF; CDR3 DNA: TGCGCCAGCAGTGAGCTAGCGGGGGGTAACGATGAGCAGTTCTTC
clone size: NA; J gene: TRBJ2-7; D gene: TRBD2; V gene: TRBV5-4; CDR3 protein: CASSTRLAGDSYEQYF; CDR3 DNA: TGTGCCAGCAGCACCCGTCTAGCGGGGGACTCCTACGAGCAGTACTTC
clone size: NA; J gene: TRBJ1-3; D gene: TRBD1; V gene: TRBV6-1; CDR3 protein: CASSESQGGRGNTIYF; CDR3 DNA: TGTGCCAGCAGTGAATCACAGGGGGGCAGAGGAAACACCATATATTTT
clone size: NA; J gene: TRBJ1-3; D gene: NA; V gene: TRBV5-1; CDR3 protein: CASSSTLSGGNTIYF; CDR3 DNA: TGCGCCAGCAGCTCCACCCTCAGCGGTGGAAACACCATATATTTT